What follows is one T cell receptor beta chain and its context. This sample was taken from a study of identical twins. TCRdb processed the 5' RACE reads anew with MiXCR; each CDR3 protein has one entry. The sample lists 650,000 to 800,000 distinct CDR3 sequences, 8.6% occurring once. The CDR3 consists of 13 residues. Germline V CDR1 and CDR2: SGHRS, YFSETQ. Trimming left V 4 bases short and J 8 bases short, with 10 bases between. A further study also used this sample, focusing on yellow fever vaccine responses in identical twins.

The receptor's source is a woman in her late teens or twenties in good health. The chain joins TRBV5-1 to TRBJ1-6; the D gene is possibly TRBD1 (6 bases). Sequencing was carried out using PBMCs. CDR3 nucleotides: TGCGCCAGCAGCCTCAGGGGAGATTCACCCCTCCACTTT. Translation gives CASSLRGDSPLHF.